These T cell receptor beta chains were read from a single sample in a study of T cells of healthy individuals. MiXCR, run by TCRdb on the 5' RACE reads, gives a single entry per CDR3 protein. The data hold 50,000 to 55,000 distinct CDR3 sequences, with over 12% observed a single time. The receptors were sampled from a human donor in good health. The CDR3 runs from the conserved cysteine through the conserved F or W. D genes are given only for firm matches. The size entry is marked missing in some rows and otherwise reads once, few, many or a size class.

v_gene	j_gene	abundance	d_gene	CDR3aa	CDR3nt
TRBV7-2	TRBJ2-7	.	.	CASSPGLASYEQYF	TGTGCCAGCAGCCCGGGTCTTGCTTCTTACGAGCAGTACTTC
TRBV9	TRBJ1-2	many	.	CASSVDGGLNYGYTF	TGTGCCAGCAGCGTAGATGGGGGGTTGAACTATGGCTACACCTTC
TRBV4-1	TRBJ2-3	.	TRBD1	CASSRGTGGTDTQYF	TGCGCCAGCAGCCGCGGGACAGGGGGCACAGATACGCAGTATTTT
TRBV18	TRBJ1-1	few	.	CASSPRSRGGEAFF	TGTGCCAGCTCACCGCGCTCGAGGGGGGGTGAAGCTTTCTTT
TRBV5-4	TRBJ2-3	many	.	CASSSGGGHTTGDTQYF	TGTGCCAGCAGCTCAGGGGGGGGGCACACCACAGGAGATACGCAGTATTTT
TRBV7-9	TRBJ2-5	many	.	CASSPLAAKETQYF	TGTGCCAGCAGCCCTTTGGCGGCTAAAGAGACCCAGTACTTC
TRBV19	TRBJ2-1	many	.	CASSHGTPLGEQFF	TGTGCCAGTAGTCATGGGACTCCCCTTGGTGAGCAGTTCTTC
TRBV7-2	TRBJ2-5	.	TRBD2	CASRAGGVIQETQYF	TGTGCCAGCAGGGCGGGGGGGGTTATACAAGAGACCCAGTACTTC
TRBV12-3/TRBV12-4	TRBJ2-3	once	.	CASTNPPDTQNF	TGTGCCAGCACCAATCCCCCAGATACGCAGAATTTT
TRBV20-1	TRBJ1-5	many	TRBD1	CSATQGVDNQPQHF	TGCAGTGCTACCCAGGGGGTGGACAATCAGCCCCAGCATTTT
TRBV15	TRBJ2-5	.	TRBD1	CATSRDGGAGGRETQYF	TGTGCCACCAGCAGAGATGGTGGGGCAGGGGGCAGAGAGACCCAGTACTTC
TRBV19	TRBJ2-2	.	.	CASQGYTGELFF	TGTGCCAGCCAGGGATACACCGGGGAGCTGTTTTTT
TRBV29-1	TRBJ2-3	few	.	CSVSPGATDTQYF	TGCAGCGTTTCACCGGGGGCCACAGATACGCAGTATTTT
TRBV25-1	TRBJ1-4	.	.	CASSGYDLTLNEKLFF	TGTGCCAGCAGTGGGTATGACCTTACCTTGAATGAAAAACTGTTTTTT
TRBV7-9	TRBJ2-1	many	TRBD2	CASSPTSGVSYNEQFF	TGTGCCAGCAGCCCGACTAGCGGGGTTTCCTACAATGAGCAGTTCTTC
TRBV9	TRBJ1-1	.	.	CASSEGRSSEAFF	TGTGCCAGCAGCGAGGGGAGGTCCTCGGAAGCTTTCTTT
TRBV6-2/TRBV6-3	TRBJ1-2	many	.	CASSYPQPGYTF	TGTGCCAGCAGTTACCCGCAACCTGGCTACACCTTC
TRBV5-1	TRBJ2-1	many	.	CASSLGAVHNEQFF	TGCGCCAGCAGCTTGGGGGCAGTCCACAATGAGCAGTTCTTC
TRBV6-5	TRBJ2-7	many	.	CASSYAGSSYEQYF	TGTGCCAGCAGTTACGCAGGAAGCTCCTACGAGCAGTACTTC
TRBV20-1	TRBJ1-5	.	TRBD1	CSAGQGNQPQHF	TGCAGTGCTGGACAGGGCAATCAGCCCCAGCATTTT
TRBV20-1	TRBJ2-3	.	TRBD2	CSASLTSVGPDTQYF	TGCAGTGCTAGCCTCACTAGCGTGGGGCCAGATACGCAGTATTTT
TRBV12-3/TRBV12-4	TRBJ2-5	many	TRBD2	CASNLRGGAETQYF	TGTGCCAGCAATCTTCGCGGGGGGGCAGAGACCCAGTACTTC
TRBV20-1	TRBJ1-5	many	.	CSASGGTYSNQPQHF	TGCAGTGCTAGTGGAGGGACCTATAGCAATCAGCCCCAGCATTTT
TRBV29-1	TRBJ1-4	many	.	CSVEDGSFGEKLFF	TGCAGCGTTGAAGATGGTTCGTTTGGTGAAAAACTGTTTTTT
TRBV19	TRBJ1-1	few	.	CASSYGSNTEAFF	TGTGCCAGTAGTTATGGTTCGAACACTGAAGCTTTCTTT